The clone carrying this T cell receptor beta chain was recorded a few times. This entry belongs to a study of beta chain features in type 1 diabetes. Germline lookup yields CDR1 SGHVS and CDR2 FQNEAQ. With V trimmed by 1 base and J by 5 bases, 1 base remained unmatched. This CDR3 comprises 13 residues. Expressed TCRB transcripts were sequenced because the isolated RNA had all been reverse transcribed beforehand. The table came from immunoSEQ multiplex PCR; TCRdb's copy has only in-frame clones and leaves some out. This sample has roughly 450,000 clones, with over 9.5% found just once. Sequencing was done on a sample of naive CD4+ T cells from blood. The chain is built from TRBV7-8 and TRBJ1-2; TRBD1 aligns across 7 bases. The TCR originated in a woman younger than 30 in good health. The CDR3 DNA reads TGTGCCAGCAGCTTAGACAGGGGATATGGCTACACCTTC. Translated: CASSLDRGYGYTF.